Listed here are 2 T cell receptor beta chains from one sample, sequenced in a study of low-dose radiotherapy and immunotherapy resistance in tumors. cDNA synthesis used a TRAV/TRBV-specific primer set for both chains. TCRs were put through roughly 20 PCR cycles of amplification with Phusion. A constant-region primer and the V-primer adapter served as the primer pair. TCRdb re-analysed the reads in MiXCR, keeping a single row per CDR3 protein. Altogether about 6,200 distinct CDR3 sequences are present, 80% to 85% being singletons, with the ten largest covering about 6%. The source of these receptors is a human donor with advanced metastatic prostate, ovarian, gallbladder or colorectal cancer (not recorded which). This table probably holds off-target reads from a library built for another chain.

This clonotype was seen once. CDR3 coding DNA: TGTGCCAGCAGCCCCGGGCCCTCCTACGAGCAGTACTTC. Translating it yields CASSPGPSYEQYF. This chain connects TRBV28 to TRBJ2-7; no clear D gene. Trimming took 6 bases from V and 0 from J, leaving 9 bases between them. Looked up from germline, CDR1 is MDHEN and CDR2 is SYDVKM. This CDR3 has 13 residues.

The chain uses TRBV12-3 or TRBV12-4 and TRBJ2-2; TRBD2 aligns across 14 bases. V lost 4 bases and J lost 7; bases outside the gene matches: 5. CDR3 length equals 16 residues. CDR3 DNA sequence: TGTGCCAGCAGTTGGGGGACTAGCGGGAGAGGCGGGGAGCTGTTTTTT. Encoded protein: CASSWGTSGRGGELFF.